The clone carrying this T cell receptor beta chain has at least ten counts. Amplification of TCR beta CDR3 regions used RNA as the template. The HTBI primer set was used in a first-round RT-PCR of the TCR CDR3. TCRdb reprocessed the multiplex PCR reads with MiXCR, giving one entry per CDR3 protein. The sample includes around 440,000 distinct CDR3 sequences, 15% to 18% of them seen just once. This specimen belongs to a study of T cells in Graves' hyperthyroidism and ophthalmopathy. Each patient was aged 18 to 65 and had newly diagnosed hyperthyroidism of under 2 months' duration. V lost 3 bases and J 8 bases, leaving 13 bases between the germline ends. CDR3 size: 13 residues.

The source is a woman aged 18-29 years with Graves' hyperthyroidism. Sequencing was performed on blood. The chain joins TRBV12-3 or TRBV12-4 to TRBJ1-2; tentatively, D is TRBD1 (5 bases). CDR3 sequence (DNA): TGTGCCAGCAGTTTGGGGGGGGGTAGGGGCTACACCTTC. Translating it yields CASSLGGGRGYTF.